This is a list of T cell receptor beta chains from one sample in a study of cytomegalovirus exposure and HLA in healthy donors. Some clones are missing from TCRdb's copy, which holds only in-frame ones; the method was immunoSEQ multiplex PCR. The sample holds some 130,000 clones, 70% to 85% seen once. The sequenced sample was PBMCs. These receptor sequences come from a man aged 40-55 years in good health and CMV-seropositive. CDR3s include the opening cysteine and the closing phenylalanine or tryptophan. The D gene is left open where the match is weak. Not every row has a clone size; where given, it reads once, few, many or a size class.

size | D | J | V | CDR3 | DNA
- | - | TRBJ2-7 | TRBV4-1 | CASSQVLVTGNSYEQYF | TGCGCCAGCAGCCAAGTATTGGTTACAGGGAACTCCTACGAGCAGTACTTC
- | - | TRBJ2-3 | TRBV19 | CASRGLIGALSTDTQYF | TGTGCCAGTAGGGGTCTAATAGGGGCGCTGAGCACAGATACGCAGTATTTT
- | TRBD1 | TRBJ2-7 | TRBV2 | CASSGMGQASYEQYF | TGTGCCAGCAGTGGAATGGGACAGGCCTCCTACGAGCAGTACTTC
- | - | TRBJ2-2 | TRBV5-1 | CASSAAAVTGELFF | TGCGCCAGCAGCGCCGCCGCGGTCACCGGGGAGCTGTTTTTT
- | - | TRBJ1-1 | TRBV7-9 | CASSSPAGRSTEAFF | TGTGCCAGCAGCTCCCCGGCAGGGAGGAGTACTGAAGCTTTCTTT
- | TRBD2 | TRBJ2-1 | TRBV11-3 | CASSLGGTSGGGDNEQFF | TGTGCCAGCAGCTTAGGGGGGACTAGCGGAGGAGGGGACAATGAGCAGTTCTTC
few | TRBD2 | TRBJ2-1 | TRBV5-4 | CASSLGGLAGSYNEQFF | TGTGCCAGCAGCTTGGGGGGACTAGCGGGCTCCTACAATGAGCAGTTCTTC
- | TRBD2 | TRBJ2-2 | TRBV6-1 | CASNLAENTGELFF | TGTGCCAGCAATCTAGCGGAGAACACCGGGGAGCTGTTTTTT
- | TRBD2 | TRBJ2-7 | TRBV6-5 | CASRGLAGAYEQYF | TGTGCCAGCAGGGGACTAGCGGGAGCTTATGAGCAGTACTTC
- | TRBD1 | TRBJ2-1 | TRBV6-5 | CASSYYGTGGVNEQFF | TGTGCCAGCAGTTACTATGGGACAGGGGGCGTCAATGAGCAGTTCTTC
- | - | TRBJ2-7 | TRBV6-6 | CASSPGRTYEQYF | TGTGCCAGCAGCCCCGGGAGAACCTACGAGCAGTACTTC
- | - | TRBJ1-1 | TRBV2 | CASSEVRTANTEAFF | TGTGCCAGCAGTGAAGTTAGGACAGCGAACACTGAAGCTTTCTTT
few | - | TRBJ1-3 | TRBV18 | CASSPDKRIGNTIYF | TGTGCCAGCTCACCGGACAAGAGAATTGGAAACACCATATATTTT
- | - | TRBJ2-5 | TRBV11-2 | CASRPRLAQETQYF | TGTGCCAGCAGGCCGAGACTGGCCCAAGAGACCCAGTACTTC
- | - | TRBJ1-4 | TRBV14 | CASSQAGRKDEKLFF | TGTGCCAGCAGCCAAGCAGGCCGCAAGGATGAAAAACTGTTTTTT
once | - | TRBJ2-3 | TRBV10-3 | CAISESAPTDTQYF | TGTGCCATCAGTGAGTCAGCCCCCACAGATACGCAGTATTTT
- | TRBD1 | TRBJ2-3 | TRBV2 | CASILPGQGTTDTQYF | TGTGCCAGCATCCTACCGGGACAGGGGACCACAGATACGCAGTATTTT
- | - | TRBJ2-7 | TRBV5-1 | CASSPRQGRSYEQYF | TGCGCCAGCAGTCCCCGGCAGGGTCGATCCTACGAGCAGTACTTC
- | TRBD1 | TRBJ2-7 | TRBV7-7 | CASSPLGQGTEQYF | TGTGCTAGCAGCCCGTTGGGACAGGGGACCGAGCAGTACTTC
once | TRBD1 | TRBJ2-7 | TRBV28 | CASSSPGQGPNYEQYF | TGTGCCAGCAGTTCCCCGGGACAGGGCCCCAACTACGAGCAGTACTTC
once | - | TRBJ2-7 | TRBV7-9 | CASSFLAGYEQYF | TGTGCCAGCAGCTTTCTGGCGGGATACGAGCAGTACTTC
- | TRBD2 | TRBJ2-1 | TRBV10-3 | CAISSTSGRNEQFF | TGTGCCATCAGCTCGACTAGCGGCCGGAATGAGCAGTTCTTC
- | TRBD1 | TRBJ2-1 | TRBV2 | CASSVETGGQFF | TGTGCCAGCAGTGTAGAGACAGGGGGGCAGTTCTTC
- | TRBD2 | TRBJ2-3 | TRBV11-3 | CASSFSTSGVEPTQYF | TGTGCCAGCAGCTTTTCGACTAGCGGGGTAGAGCCGACGCAGTATTTT
once | - | TRBJ1-5 | TRBV28 | CASRPVGFNQPQHF | TGTGCCAGCAGGCCGGTCGGGTTCAATCAGCCCCAGCATTTT
- | - | TRBJ2-3 | TRBV11-2 | CASSLVSPSTDTQYF | TGTGCCAGCAGCTTAGTATCTCCCTCCACAGATACGCAGTATTTT
- | - | TRBJ1-4 | TRBV27 | CASTKFIGGQSLNEKLFF | TGTGCCAGTACCAAATTTATAGGGGGTCAAAGCCTTAATGAAAAACTGTTTTTT
few | TRBD1 | TRBJ2-7 | TRBV6-5 | CASSRGLYEQYF | TGTGCCAGCAGCAGGGGGCTCTACGAGCAGTACTTC
- | - | TRBJ1-5 | TRBV10-3 | CAISRDISSNQPQHF | TGTGCCATCAGTAGGGACATCTCTAGCAATCAGCCCCAGCATTTT
- | TRBD1 | TRBJ1-2 | TRBV2 | CASSGQGSVITF | TGTGCCAGCTCCGGACAGGGGTCGGTGATCACCTTC
- | - | TRBJ2-1 | TRBV5-4 | CASSLDSYNEQFF | TGTGCCAGCAGCTTGGACAGCTACAATGAGCAGTTCTTC
few | TRBD2 | TRBJ2-1 | TRBV5-5 | CASSLSREGQFF | TGTGCCAGCAGCTTGTCGAGGGAGGGGCAGTTCTTC
- | - | TRBJ2-1 | TRBV2 | CASGGNEQFF | TGTGCCAGCGGAGGCAATGAGCAGTTCTTC
once | TRBD2 | TRBJ2-5 | TRBV5-6 | CASIGLAGDQEAQYF | TGTGCCAGCATCGGACTAGCGGGGGACCAAGAGGCCCAGTACTTC
- | - | TRBJ1-1 | TRBV5-1 | CASSLAPGNTEAFF | TGCGCCAGCAGCTTGGCCCCGGGAAACACTGAAGCTTTCTTT
- | - | TRBJ2-1 | TRBV10-3 | CAISEERQDLDEQFF | TGTGCCATCAGTGAGGAGAGACAGGATTTGGATGAGCAGTTCTTC
- | - | TRBJ2-7 | TRBV5-6 | CASSLVLSEQYF | TGTGCCAGCAGCTTGGTACTGAGCGAGCAGTACTTC
- | - | TRBJ1-4 | TRBV5-1 | CASSPDSPREKLFF | TGCGCCAGCAGCCCGGACAGTCCTCGGGAAAAACTGTTTTTT
- | - | TRBJ2-7 | TRBV29-1 | CSVVRADSSYEQYF | TGCAGCGTTGTCCGCGCAGACAGTTCCTACGAGCAGTACTTC
- | - | TRBJ2-7 | TRBV7-6 | CASSLERDRSSYEQYF | TGTGCCAGCAGCCTAGAAAGAGACAGAAGCTCCTACGAGCAGTACTTC
- | - | TRBJ1-1 | TRBV5-1 | CASSPEPSTEAFF | TGCGCCAGCAGCCCGGAGCCGAGTACTGAAGCTTTCTTT
- | TRBD2 | TRBJ2-1 | TRBV10-3 | CAVGTSGSNEQFF | TGTGCCGTCGGGACTAGCGGTTCCAATGAGCAGTTCTTC